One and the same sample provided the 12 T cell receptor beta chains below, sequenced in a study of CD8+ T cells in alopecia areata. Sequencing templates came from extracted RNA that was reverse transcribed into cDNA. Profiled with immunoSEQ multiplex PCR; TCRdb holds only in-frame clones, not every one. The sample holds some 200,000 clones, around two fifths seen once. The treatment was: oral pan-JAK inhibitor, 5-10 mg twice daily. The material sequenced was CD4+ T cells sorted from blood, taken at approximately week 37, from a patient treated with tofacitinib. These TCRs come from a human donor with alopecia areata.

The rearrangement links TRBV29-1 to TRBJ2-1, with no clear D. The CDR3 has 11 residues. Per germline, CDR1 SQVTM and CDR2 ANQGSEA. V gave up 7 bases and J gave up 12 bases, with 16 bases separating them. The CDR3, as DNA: TGCAGCGCCAGAAGGGATTGGGGGCAGTTCTTC. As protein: CSARRDWGQFF.

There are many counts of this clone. The CDR3 sequence: CASSDLDTQYF. The CDR3 nucleotides are TGTGCCAGCAGCGACCTAGATACGCAGTATTTT. The chain is built from TRBV7-2 and TRBJ2-3; no clear D gene. The CDR3 has 11 amino acids. Per the germline V gene, CDR1 is SGHTA and CDR2 is FQGNSA. Trimming pared 5 bases from V and 5 bases from J, leaving 5 bases between.

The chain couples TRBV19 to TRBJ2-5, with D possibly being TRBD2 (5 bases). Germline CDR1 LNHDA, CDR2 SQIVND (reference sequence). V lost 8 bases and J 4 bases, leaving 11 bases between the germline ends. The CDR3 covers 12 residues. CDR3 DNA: TGTGCCAGTGGACTCCCCGGAGAGACCCAGTACTTC. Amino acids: CASGLPGETQYF.

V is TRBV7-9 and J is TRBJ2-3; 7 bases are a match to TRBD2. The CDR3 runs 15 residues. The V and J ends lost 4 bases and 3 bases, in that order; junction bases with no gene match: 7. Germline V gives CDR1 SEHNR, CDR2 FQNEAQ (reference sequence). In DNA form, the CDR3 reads TGTGCCAGCAGCTCCGGACTAGGAGGGACAGATACGCAGTATTTT. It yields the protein CASSSGLGGTDTQYF.

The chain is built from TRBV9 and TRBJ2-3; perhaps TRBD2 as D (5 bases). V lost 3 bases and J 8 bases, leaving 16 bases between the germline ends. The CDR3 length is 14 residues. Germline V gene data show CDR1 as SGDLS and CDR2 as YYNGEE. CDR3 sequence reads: CASSGDEGISTQYF. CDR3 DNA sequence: TGTGCCAGCAGCGGCGACGAGGGAATCAGTACGCAGTATTTT.

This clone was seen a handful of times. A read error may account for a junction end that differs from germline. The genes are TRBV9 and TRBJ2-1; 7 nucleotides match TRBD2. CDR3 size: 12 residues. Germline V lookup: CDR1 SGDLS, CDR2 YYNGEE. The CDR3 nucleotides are TGTGCCAGCAGCGTAGAGGGGCGGGAGCGGTTCTTC. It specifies CASSVEGRERFF.

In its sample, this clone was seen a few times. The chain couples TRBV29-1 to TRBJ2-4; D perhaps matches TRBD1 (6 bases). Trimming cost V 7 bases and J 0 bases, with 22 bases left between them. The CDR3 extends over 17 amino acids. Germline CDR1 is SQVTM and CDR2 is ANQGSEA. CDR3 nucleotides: TGCAGCGGCCAGACAGGTAGAGGGATCAGAGCCAAAAACATTCAGTACTTC. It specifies CSGQTGRGIRAKNIQYF.

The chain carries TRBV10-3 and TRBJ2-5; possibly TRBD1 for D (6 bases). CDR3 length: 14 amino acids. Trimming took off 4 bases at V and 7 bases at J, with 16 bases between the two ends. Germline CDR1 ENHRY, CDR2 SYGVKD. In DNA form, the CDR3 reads TGTGCCATCAGTGGCAACAGGGATGGGGGGACCCAGTACTTC. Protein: CAISGNRDGGTQYF.

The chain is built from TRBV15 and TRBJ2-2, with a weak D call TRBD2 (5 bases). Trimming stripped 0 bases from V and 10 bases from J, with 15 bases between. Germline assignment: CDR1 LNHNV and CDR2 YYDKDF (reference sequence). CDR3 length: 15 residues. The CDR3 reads CATSRDRTGVKELFF. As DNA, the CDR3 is TGTGCCACCAGCAGAGACCGGACTGGGGTAAAGGAGCTGTTTTTT.

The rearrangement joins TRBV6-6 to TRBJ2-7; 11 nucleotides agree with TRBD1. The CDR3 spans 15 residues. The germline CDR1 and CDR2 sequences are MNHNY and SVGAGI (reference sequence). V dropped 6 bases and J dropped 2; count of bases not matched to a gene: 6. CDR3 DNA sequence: TGTGCCAGCAGCATGGGACAGGGGGTGGCCTACGAGCAGTACTTC. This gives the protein CASSMGQGVAYEQYF.

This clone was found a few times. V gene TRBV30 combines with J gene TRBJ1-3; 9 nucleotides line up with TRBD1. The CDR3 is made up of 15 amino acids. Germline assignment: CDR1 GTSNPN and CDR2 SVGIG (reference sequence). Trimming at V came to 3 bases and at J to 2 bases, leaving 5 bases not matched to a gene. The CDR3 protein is CAWRGTGFTGNTIYF. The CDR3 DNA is TGTGCCTGGAGGGGGACAGGGTTTACTGGAAACACCATATATTTT.

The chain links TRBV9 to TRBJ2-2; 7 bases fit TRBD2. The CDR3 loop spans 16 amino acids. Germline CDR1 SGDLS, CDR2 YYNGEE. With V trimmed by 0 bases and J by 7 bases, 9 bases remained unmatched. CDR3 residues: CASSVVASGGVGELFF. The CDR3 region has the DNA TGTGCCAGCAGCGTAGTGGCTAGCGGAGGGGTCGGGGAGCTGTTTTTT.